The next 14 T cell receptor beta chains were all read from a single sample in a study of blood T cell repertoires in COVID-19. The repertoire was sequenced with immunoSEQ multiplex PCR; TCRdb's copy has only in-frame clones and lacks some. The table records approximately 280,000 clones, under 90% of them present only once. Sequences were obtained from peripheral blood. These receptors came from a man aged 45-65 years with acute or convalescent COVID-19.

The chain links TRBV30 to TRBJ1-4; D gene ambiguous. This CDR3 comprises 14 residues. Germline V lookup: CDR1 GTSNPN, CDR2 SVGIG (reference sequence). V gave up 7 bases and J gave up 5 bases, with 17 bases separating them. As DNA, the CDR3 is TGTGCCTCCAGGAGGTTCTTTTCCAATGAAAAACTGTTTTTT. As protein: CASRRFFSNEKLFF.

The chain carries TRBV5-8 and TRBJ2-7; D gene ambiguous. The CDR3 has 13 amino acids. V dropped 1 base and J dropped 5 bases, with 10 bases sitting between them. Germline V gene lookup returns CDR1 SGHTS and CDR2 YDEGEE. The CDR3 protein is CASSLPAYNEQYF. The CDR3 DNA is TGTGCCAGCAGCTTGCCAGCGTACAACGAGCAGTACTTC.

The chain combines TRBV3-1 (or the pseudogene TRBV3-2) with TRBJ2-3, with 15 bases aligning to TRBD2. The ends lost 3 bases at V and 5 bases at J; junction bases unmatched: 6. Looked up from germline, CDR1 is LGHDT and CDR2 is YNNKEL (reference sequence). The CDR3 is 17 amino acids. The CDR3 coding sequence is TGTGCCAGCAGCCACGGACTAGCGGGGGGGATAATAGATACGCAGTATTTT. Its translation: CASSHGLAGGIIDTQYF.

The chain joins TRBV19 to TRBJ2-5, with D possibly matching TRBD2 (7 bases). With 2 bases removed from V and 5 bases from J, the gap between germline ends came to 15 bases. Germline V CDR1 and CDR2: LNHDA, SQIVND (reference sequence). The CDR3 has 15 residues. CDR3 in DNA: TGTGCCAGTAGTATATTACCGGGGGGCGGGGAGACCCAGTACTTC. This encodes CASSILPGGGETQYF.

V is TRBV3-1 (or the pseudogene TRBV3-2) and J is TRBJ2-3, with 11 bases fitting TRBD2. Germline CDR1 is LGHDT and CDR2 is YNNKEL (reference sequence). There are 17 residues in the CDR3. After removal of 4 bases from V and 0 bases from J, the junction contained 6 bases not matched to a gene. Here the CDR3 DNA reads TGTGCCAGCAGCCTCTGGACTAGCGGGCTGAGCACAGATACGCAGTATTTT. It is translated as CASSLWTSGLSTDTQYF.

J is TRBJ2-1 and V is TRBV24-1; 9 nucleotides line up with TRBD2. From germline, CDR1 is KGHDR and CDR2 SFDVKD. The length of the CDR3 is 14 residues. V shed 9 bases and J 3 bases; nucleotides not matched to a gene: 5. The CDR3: CATQASGDYNEQFF. DNA of the CDR3: TGTGCCACCCAGGCTAGCGGGGACTACAATGAGCAGTTCTTC.

The V call is TRBV6-5, the J call TRBJ1-4; tentatively, D is TRBD1 (6 bases). Germline V gene lookup returns CDR1 MNHEY and CDR2 SVGAGI. Trimming cost V 6 bases and J 5 bases, with 16 bases left between them. The CDR3 runs to 15 residues. The CDR3 is CASRPFTGYNEKLFF. CDR3 DNA sequence: TGTGCCAGCAGGCCCTTTACAGGGTACAATGAAAAACTGTTTTTT.

The J gene is TRBJ2-7, the V gene TRBV5-6; D may be TRBD1 (6 bases). Germline loops: CDR1 SGHDT, CDR2 YYEEEE. The CDR3 has 16 amino acids. V lost 6 bases to trimming and J lost 7 bases, with 26 bases between them. DNA of the CDR3: TGTGCCAGCATTCCAAACCCCGGGGCAGGGGAAGGGGAGCAGTACTTC. This codes for CASIPNPGAGEGEQYF. The full variable domain, its missing parts supplied by reference TRBV5-6 and TRBJ2-7, is DAGVTQSPTHLIKTRGQQVTLRCSPKSGHDTVSWYQQALGQGPQFIFQYYEEEERQRGNFPDRFSGHQFPNYSSELNVNALLLGDSALYLCASIPNPGAGEGEQYFGPGTRLTVT.

The V and J genes are TRBV19 and TRBJ2-3, with 10 bases that match TRBD1. The CDR3 runs 14 residues. V was pared by 7 bases and J by 4 bases, with 5 bases of the junction left unmatched. The germline CDR1 and CDR2 sequences are LNHDA and SQIVND (reference sequence). Here the CDR3 reads CASNDRGLADTQYF. The CDR3 DNA sequence: TGTGCCAGTAACGACAGGGGGCTGGCAGATACGCAGTATTTT.

The chain uses TRBV5-4 and TRBJ1-2; unclear D gene. Germline values: CDR1 SGHNT, CDR2 YYREEE (reference sequence). The CDR3 extends over 15 amino acids. Trimming pared 0 bases from V and 3 bases from J, leaving 12 bases between. The CDR3 coding sequence is TGTGCCAGCAGCTTGGTGGGAGGGTGGGACTATGGCTACACCTTC. Encoded protein: CASSLVGGWDYGYTF. Drawing the rest from reference TRBV5-4 and TRBJ1-2, the complete variable domain is ETGVTQSPTHLIKTRGQQVTLRCSSQSGHNTVSWYQQALGQGPQFIFQYYREEENGRGNFPPRFSGLQFPNYSSELNVNALELDDSALYLCASSLVGGWDYGYTFGSGTRLTVV.

The chain carries TRBV7-8 and TRBJ1-5; D ambiguous. Germline V gene sequence: CDR1 SGHVS, CDR2 FQNEAQ. The V gene lost 5 bases and the J gene lost 2 bases, with 16 bases spanning the gap. CDR3 length: 16 residues. CDR3 in DNA: TGTGCCAGCAGCCCCCGGAGGGAGGTGCGCAATCAGCCCCAGCATTTT. Translation gives CASSPRREVRNQPQHF.

Remarks on this clone: Different DNA sequences within this sample yield the same CDR3. CDR3 nucleotides: TGTGCCAGCAGCAGACAGACAACTAATGAAAAACTGTTTTTT. Protein: CASSRQTTNEKLFF. This rearrangement joins TRBV2 to TRBJ1-4, with D tentatively TRBD1 (5 bases). Trimming removed 6 bases at V and 0 bases at J, with 8 bases between. The CDR3 contains 14 residues. From germline, CDR1 is SNHLY and CDR2 FYNNEI.

This clone was observed a single time. V is TRBV2 and J is TRBJ2-5; 7 nucleotides line up with TRBD1. The CDR3 has 14 residues. V shed 6 bases and J 4 bases; nucleotides not matched to a gene: 8. The germline gives CDR1 SNHLY, CDR2 FYNNEI. CDR3 coding DNA: TGTGCCAGCAGCGCCGACAGGGCTGGAGAGACCCAGTACTTC. It codes for CASSADRAGETQYF.

The rearrangement links TRBV6-5 to TRBJ2-7; 7 bases match TRBD1. Germline V gene sequence: CDR1 MNHEY, CDR2 SVGAGI. The CDR3 spans 13 residues. V shed 6 bases, J shed 4 bases, and the junction held 6 bases outside the gene matches. The CDR3 nucleotides are TGTGCCAGCAGGGGGACAGATCGGTACGAGCAGTACTTC. Protein product: CASRGTDRYEQYF.